This TCR beta chain was identified in a study of T cells in Graves' hyperthyroidism and ophthalmopathy. CDR3 length: 15 amino acids. Trimming took 4 bases from V and 6 from J; bases not matched to a gene: 10. CDR1 is SGHAT, CDR2 FQNNGV, per germline. Amplification of TCR beta CDR3 regions was performed using RNA transcripts as template. Primed by the HTBI set, a first-round RT-PCR was run on the TCR CDR3. MiXCR was run by TCRdb on the multiplex PCR reads, yielding one entry per CDR3 protein. Of 300,000 to 450,000 distinct CDR3 sequences in the sample, just under 25% were seen once. Sequenced material: blood. The V gene is TRBV11-2, the J gene TRBJ2-3; 7 positions match TRBD2. This clonotype was sampled from a man aged 45 to 65 with Graves' hyperthyroidism. CDR3 protein: CASSYRTRTIDTQYF. CDR3 nucleotides: TGTGCCAGCAGCTATCGGACTAGAACCATCGATACGCAGTATTTT. The full variable domain, completed using reference TRBV11-2 and TRBJ2-3, is EAGVAQSPRYKIIEKRQSVAFWCNPISGHATLYWYQQILGQGPKLLIQFQNNGVVDDSQLPKDRFSAERLKGVDSTLKIQPAKLEDSAVYLCASSYRTRTIDTQYFGPGTRLTVL.